This TCR beta chain was documented in a study of T cell responses to AZD1222 COVID-19 vaccine. Study-level points and caveats: Sampling captured repertoires only after the peak T cell response. Vaccine-associated CD4 TCRs spanned spike, dominant at 160-218 and 743-854. At baseline, seropositivity was found in only 5 to 7 AZD1222 recipients. Clonal diversity may have been underestimated in mostly white British donors.

Sequenced by immunoSEQ multiplex PCR; TCRdb stores in-frame clones only, minus some. The sample includes around 140,000 clones, roughly 93% of them seen just once. Germline V CDR1 and CDR2: MNHEY, SVGAGI. V lost 4 bases and J lost 8; bases outside the gene matches: 11. The CDR3 contains 15 residues. With respect to this clone: The antigen is unknown.

The source is an adult in good health. The input for sequencing was peripheral blood, taken on day 0 of MenACWY control vaccination. V is TRBV6-5 and J is TRBJ1-2; 9 bases are shared with TRBD1. CDR3 amino acids: CASSSPGTGTAGYTF. In DNA, the CDR3 is TGTGCCAGCAGTTCCCCCGGGACAGGGACCGCCGGCTACACCTTC.